These 16 T cell receptor beta chains were all obtained from the same sample, sequenced in a study of T cell changes during pregnancy in multiple sclerosis. The data were produced by immunoSEQ multiplex PCR, yet TCRdb's version contains in-frame clones alone and is incomplete. Counted here are about 38,000 clones, 85% to 95% occurring once; the ten biggest clones make up approximately 0.35%. The source material was CD4+ T cells from peripheral blood mononuclear cells, sampled after pregnancy. These receptors were taken from a female donor in good health, enrolled as a control in a pregnancy study.

The V call is TRBV30, the J call TRBJ2-3, with D possibly being TRBD1 (6 bases). The germline CDR1 and CDR2 sequences are GTSNPN and SVGIG (reference sequence). V dropped 3 bases and J dropped 3 bases, with 7 bases sitting between them. This CDR3 has 12 residues. CDR3 coding DNA: TGTGCCTGGAGCCAGGGGACAGATACGCAGTATTTT. It translates to CAWSQGTDTQYF.

This clone showed up just once. The rearrangement joins TRBV5-1 to TRBJ2-3; 10 nucleotides line up with TRBD1. Trimming removed 4 bases from V and 1 base from J; junction bases left unmatched: 6. The CDR3 contains 16 residues. The V gene's germline CDR1 is SGHRS and CDR2 YFSETQ. The CDR3 loop reads CASSLGGTGGTDTQYF. Here the CDR3 DNA reads TGCGCCAGCAGCCTGGGGGGGACAGGGGGCACAGATACGCAGTATTTT.

This chain uses TRBV7-2 with TRBJ2-2, with D possibly matching TRBD2 (6 bases). Trimming shortened V by 4 bases and J by 1 base, and 10 bases separated the two germline ends. Germline loops: CDR1 SGHTA, CDR2 FQGNSA. This CDR3 comprises 15 residues. CDR3 sequence: CASSSSRGNTGELFF. The CDR3 DNA sequence: TGTGCCAGCAGCTCATCGCGGGGGAACACCGGGGAGCTGTTTTTT.

The V and J genes are TRBV5-1 and TRBJ1-4; D might be TRBD1 (5 bases). The CDR3 extends over 13 amino acids. Germline CDR1 and CDR2: SGHRS and YFSETQ. With 4 bases removed from V and 5 bases from J, the gap between germline ends came to 9 bases. The CDR3 is CASSRGQNEKLFF. The CDR3 nucleotides read TGCGCCAGCAGCAGGGGCCAGAATGAAAAACTGTTTTTT.

CDR3 coding DNA: TGTGCCAGCAGCGTTGGAGACAACACCGGGGAGCTGTTTTTT. Protein product: CASSVGDNTGELFF. The genes are TRBV9 and TRBJ2-2; D ambiguous. The CDR3 loop spans 14 amino acids. Germline V lookup: CDR1 SGDLS, CDR2 YYNGEE. Trimming stripped 2 bases from V and 2 bases from J, with 7 bases between.

In DNA form, the CDR3 reads TGTGCCAGTAGCCGGCTTCCAGGGGGCAGTCGAATGAACACTGAAGCTTTCTTT. This encodes CASSRLPGGSRMNTEAFF. J is TRBJ1-1 and V is TRBV19, with 8 nucleotides matching TRBD1. The CDR3 is made up of 18 amino acids. Germline V CDR1 and CDR2: LNHDA, SQIVND (reference sequence). The V gene end was trimmed by 6 bases and the J gene end by 0 bases; junction bases not matched to a gene: 15.

The CDR3 nucleotides read TGTGCCAGCAGCTTAGTTTTGGGGAGCTATAATTCACCCCTCCACTTT. The encoded protein is CASSLVLGSYNSPLHF. The chain couples TRBV7-8 to TRBJ1-6; D is undetermined. The CDR3 has 16 residues. Germline CDR1 is SGHVS and CDR2 is FQNEAQ. Trimming stripped 1 base from V and 3 bases from J, with 10 bases between.

This clone showed up just once. The V gene is TRBV5-6, the J gene TRBJ2-7, with 10 bases matching TRBD1. Looked up from germline, CDR1 is SGHDT and CDR2 is YYEEEE. V lost 4 bases and J lost 3; bases outside the gene matches: 7. The length of the CDR3 is 15 residues. In DNA, the CDR3 is TGTGCCAGCAGCGGGACCGGACAGGGGGACTACGAGCAGTACTTC. It specifies CASSGTGQGDYEQYF. Filled out from reference TRBV5-6 and TRBJ2-7, the complete variable domain reads DAGVTQSPTHLIKTRGQQVTLRCSPKSGHDTVSWYQQALGQGPQFIFQYYEEEERQRGNFPDRFSGHQFPNYSSELNVNALLLGDSALYLCASSGTGQGDYEQYFGPGTRLTVT.

The chain has TRBV7-6 and TRBJ2-2, with D tentatively TRBD2 (7 bases). Germline lookup yields CDR1 SGHVS and CDR2 FNYEAQ. V lost 5 bases and J 0 bases, leaving 25 bases between the germline ends. This CDR3 comprises 20 residues. CDR3 coding DNA: TGTGCCAGCAGCCCAGTAGGACCGGGGGGCGGGACTCCGAACACCGGGGAGCTGTTTTTT. Its translation: CASSPVGPGGGTPNTGELFF. Looking up the rest from reference TRBV7-6 and TRBJ2-2 gives the full variable domain: GAGVSQSPRYKVTKRGQDVALRCDPISGHVSLYWYRQALGQGPEFLTYFNYEAQQDKSGLPNDRFSAERPEGSISTLTIQRTEQRDSAMYRCASSPVGPGGGTPNTGELFFGEGSRLTVL.

This chain uses TRBV2 with TRBJ1-1; D unclear. The CDR3 spans 14 residues. V was cut by 4 bases and J by 0 bases, with 9 bases left in between. CDR1 and CDR2 from the germline V gene are SNHLY and FYNNEI. The CDR3 region is CASSVGGMNTEAFF. The CDR3 nucleotides are TGTGCCAGCAGTGTTGGCGGGATGAACACTGAAGCTTTCTTT.

This chain connects TRBV4-1 to TRBJ1-2; D gene uncertain. The CDR3 extends over 15 amino acids. Per the germline V gene, CDR1 is MGHRA and CDR2 is YSYEKL. With 2 bases removed from V and 4 bases from J, the gap between germline ends came to 14 bases. The CDR3: CASSQPSGQLYGYTF. The CDR3, as DNA: TGCGCCAGCAGCCAACCTAGCGGGCAGCTCTATGGCTACACCTTC.

V gene TRBV10-3 combines with J gene TRBJ2-7; D perhaps matches TRBD1 (6 bases). Germline CDR1 reads ENHRY; CDR2 reads SYGVKD. V lost 6 bases, J lost 6 bases, and 12 bases lay in between. This CDR3 has 12 amino acids. CDR3 sequence: CAISYRVGEQYF. As DNA, the CDR3 is TGTGCCATCAGCTACAGGGTGGGCGAGCAGTACTTC.

The CDR3, as DNA: TGTGCCACCAGCAGAGGGGGTACTAGCGGAAACAATGAGCAGTTCTTC. Encoded protein: CATSRGGTSGNNEQFF. The rearrangement joins TRBV15 to TRBJ2-1; 8 bases map to TRBD2. This CDR3 has 16 residues. CDR1 is LNHNV and CDR2 is YYDKDF in the germline V gene (reference sequence). Losses at the gene ends were 1 base for V and 5 bases for J; bases not matched to a gene: 7.

CDR3 sequence reads: CASSLGTGSSYEQYF. CDR3 bases: TGTGCCAGCAGCCTAGGGACAGGGAGCTCCTACGAGCAGTACTTC. This chain joins TRBV27 and TRBJ2-7; 9 bases are shared with TRBD1. CDR3 length: 15 amino acids. With 6 bases clipped from V and 0 bases from J, the junction kept 6 bases outside the gene matches. Germline CDR1 is MNHEY and CDR2 is SMNVEV (reference sequence).

The chain employs TRBV11-2 and TRBJ1-2, with TRBD1 identical over 7 bases. Germline V lookup: CDR1 SGHAT, CDR2 FQNNGV. This CDR3 contains 16 residues. V lost 4 bases, J lost 6 bases, and 14 bases stayed unmatched. CDR3 protein: CASSSLTVDRSNGYTF. In nucleotides, the CDR3 is TGTGCCAGCAGCTCGCTAACCGTGGACAGGTCAAATGGCTACACCTTC.

In DNA, the CDR3 is TGTGCCAGCAGAGACCGGGACAGAGGAGAAAAACTGTTTTTT. Encoded protein: CASRDRDRGEKLFF. The V and J genes are TRBV25-1 and TRBJ1-4; the match to TRBD1 covers 7 bases. The CDR3 spans 14 residues. Germline values: CDR1 MGHDK, CDR2 SYGVNS. V was pared by 6 bases and J by 8 bases, with 9 bases of the junction left unmatched.